The 31 T cell receptor beta chains below were found in one sample sequenced in a study of T cell responses to AZD1222 COVID-19 vaccine. Libraries were prepared by immunoSEQ multiplex PCR; TCRdb keeps only in-frame clonotypes and omits some of them. Of under 95,000 clones listed, about 88% are singletons. The starting material was peripheral blood, obtained 28 days after the second AZD1222 dose. Receptors were obtained from an adult who received the AZD1222 COVID-19 vaccine.

This rearrangement joins TRBV6-1 to TRBJ1-1; 8 bases line up with TRBD1. Germline V gene data show CDR1 as MNHNS and CDR2 as SASEGT. The CDR3 sequence is 15 residues long. V shed 3 bases, J shed 1 base, and the junction held 4 bases outside the gene matches. Here the CDR3 reads CASSDTGGWNTEAFF. The CDR3 bases are TGTGCCAGCAGTGACACAGGGGGGTGGAACACTGAAGCTTTCTTT.

V usage is TRBV5-6 and J usage is TRBJ1-6; TRBD1 matches 7 bases. The V gene end was trimmed by 2 bases and the J gene end by 4 bases; junction bases not matched to a gene: 3. Per the germline V gene, CDR1 is SGHDT and CDR2 is YYEEEE. The CDR3 has 15 amino acids. CDR3 sequence (DNA): TGTGCCAGCAGCTTAAAGGGGGCTTATAATTCACCCCTCCACTTT. Translating gives CASSLKGAYNSPLHF.

The chain is built from TRBV7-2 and TRBJ2-1; D is undetermined. The CDR3 runs 13 residues. CDR1 and CDR2 (germline): SGHTA, FQGNSA. V was trimmed by 1 base and J by 10 bases, leaving 11 bases between them. DNA for the CDR3: TGTGCCAGCAGCTTAGAGGCCAGCAGCGAGCAGTTCTTC. This encodes CASSLEASSEQFF.

The J gene is TRBJ2-7, the V gene TRBV27; D may be TRBD2 (6 bases). CDR1 is MNHEY, CDR2 SMNVEV, per germline (reference sequence). V was pared by 4 bases and J by 3 bases, with 10 bases between. This CDR3 has 13 residues. The CDR3: CASSWGEFYEQYF. The CDR3 DNA sequence: TGTGCCAGCAGTTGGGGGGAATTCTACGAGCAGTACTTC.

V usage is TRBV5-4 and J usage is TRBJ1-1; tentative D call: TRBD1 (5 bases). Germline CDR1 is SGHNT and CDR2 is YYREEE (reference sequence). The V gene lost 4 bases and the J gene lost 5 bases, with 9 bases spanning the gap. The CDR3 length is 12 residues. CDR3 coding DNA: TGTGCCAGCAGCGCCAGGGAGACTGAAGCTTTCTTT. Translating gives CASSARETEAFF.

This clone was seen only a few times. The chain is built from TRBV18 and TRBJ1-1, with a tentative D call TRBD1 (5 bases). Trimming took off 4 bases at V and 0 bases at J, with 15 bases between the two ends. Germline-derived CDR1 and CDR2 are KGHSH and LQKENI. CDR3 length: 16 amino acids. In DNA form, the CDR3 reads TGTGCCAGCTCACACTCGTTGGGGACCATGAACACTGAAGCTTTCTTT. This sequence encodes CASSHSLGTMNTEAFF.

This sequence joins TRBV9 and TRBJ1-2; TRBD1 matches 8 bases. The CDR3 is made up of 14 amino acids. Germline values: CDR1 SGDLS, CDR2 YYNGEE. Trimming cost V 0 bases and J 4 bases; bases outside gene matches: 2. The CDR3: CASSVGTGSYGYTF. CDR3 sequence (DNA): TGTGCCAGCAGCGTAGGGACAGGGTCCTATGGCTACACCTTC. Using reference TRBV9 and TRBJ1-2 for the parts outside the CDR3, the full variable domain is DSGVTQTPKHLITATGQRVTLRCSPRSGDLSVYWYQQSLDQGLQFLIQYYNGEERAKGNILERFSAQQFPDLHSELNLSSLELGDSALYFCASSVGTGSYGYTFGSGTRLTVV.

The genes are TRBV11-2 and TRBJ2-2; 11 nucleotides agree with TRBD2. CDR3 length: 17 amino acids. V lost 5 bases and J lost 0; bases outside the gene matches: 5. CDR1 and CDR2 (germline): SGHAT, FQNNGV. The CDR3 region has the DNA TGTGCCAGCAGCGCTCGACTAGCGGGGTCGAACACCGGGGAGCTGTTTTTT. This translates into CASSARLAGSNTGELFF.

This chain uses TRBV24-1 with TRBJ2-5, with TRBD2 matching over 7 bases. CDR3 length: 16 residues. Germline CDR1 is KGHDR and CDR2 is SFDVKD. V dropped 3 bases and J dropped 3; count of bases not matched to a gene: 9. The CDR3: CATSDRASSGKETQYF. The CDR3 coding sequence is TGTGCCACCAGTGATAGGGCGTCTAGCGGAAAAGAGACCCAGTACTTC.

The chain has TRBV2 and TRBJ2-3; the D is unclear. The CDR3 length is 16 residues. Trimming left V 4 bases short and J 0 bases short, with 14 bases between. The germline CDR1 and CDR2 sequences are SNHLY and FYNNEI. This chain's CDR3 is CASSGWAGPSTDTQYF. CDR3 bases: TGTGCCAGCAGTGGTTGGGCAGGCCCTAGCACAGATACGCAGTATTTT.

The rearrangement uses TRBV4-1 and TRBJ2-5, with no clear D. Trimming removed 0 bases at V and 5 bases at J, with 13 bases between. This CDR3 is built from 15 residues. Germline CDR1 and CDR2: MGHRA and YSYEKL. The CDR3 reads CASSQDQKERETQYF. CDR3 nucleotide sequence: TGCGCCAGCAGCCAAGATCAAAAAGAGAGGGAGACCCAGTACTTC.

The chain joins TRBV10-3 to TRBJ2-1; 9 nucleotides match TRBD2. The CDR3 is 12 amino acids. Germline V gene lookup returns CDR1 ENHRY and CDR2 SYGVKD. The V and J ends lost 8 bases and 14 bases, in that order; junction bases with no gene match: 10. The CDR3 region is CAIAPREGEEFF. The DNA for the CDR3 is TGTGCCATCGCTCCGCGGGAGGGAGAGGAGTTCTTC.

In this sample, this clone turned up once. The V and J genes are TRBV2 and TRBJ1-3, with 8 bases matching TRBD1. The CDR3 contains 16 residues. The ends lost 5 bases at V and 4 bases at J; junction bases unmatched: 10. From germline, CDR1 is SNHLY and CDR2 FYNNEI. Here the CDR3 DNA reads TGTGCCAGCAGTCTGCGGACAGGGTGGGAAGGAAACACCATATATTTT. Amino acids: CASSLRTGWEGNTIYF.

The chain links TRBV7-3 to TRBJ2-1; no clear D. The CDR3 has 14 residues. Germline loops: CDR1 SGHTA, CDR2 FQGTGA. The V gene lost 5 bases and the J gene lost 5 bases, with 13 bases spanning the gap. The chain's CDR3 is CASSPGPTHNEQFF. The DNA of the CDR3 is TGTGCCAGCAGCCCCGGGCCTACTCACAATGAGCAGTTCTTC.

The gene calls are TRBV5-1 and TRBJ2-5; 8 bases line up with TRBD2. Germline CDR1 SGHRS, CDR2 YFSETQ. There are 15 residues in the CDR3. With 4 bases clipped from V and 7 bases from J, the junction kept 12 bases outside the gene matches. The CDR3 coding sequence is TGCGCCAGCAGCCCGCGGGGGGAGTCATCGGGGACCCAGTACTTC. This sequence encodes CASSPRGESSGTQYF.

The genes are TRBV19 and TRBJ2-1; 8 bases agree with TRBD1. CDR3 length: 16 residues. J gave up 7 bases and V 3 bases, and 11 bases lay outside the gene matches. Germline V lookup: CDR1 LNHDA, CDR2 SQIVND (reference sequence). This chain's CDR3 is CASSISSGQGTNEQFF. In DNA form, the CDR3 reads TGTGCCAGTAGTATTAGTTCAGGACAGGGAACGAATGAGCAGTTCTTC.

The chain joins TRBV19 to TRBJ1-1; weak D call: TRBD1 (5 bases). From germline, CDR1 is LNHDA and CDR2 SQIVND (reference sequence). This CDR3 comprises 13 residues. Trimming left V 4 bases short and J 4 bases short, with 10 bases between. CDR3 sequence reads: CASSTGVFTEAFF. In DNA, the CDR3 is TGTGCCAGTAGTACGGGGGTTTTCACTGAAGCTTTCTTT.

V gene TRBV19 combines with J gene TRBJ1-5; TRBD1 aligns across 7 bases. Germline CDR1 and CDR2: LNHDA and SQIVND (reference sequence). V dropped 7 bases and J dropped 3; count of bases not matched to a gene: 6. The CDR3 has 14 residues. CDR3 in amino acids: CASTLDRNNQPQHF. The CDR3 coding sequence is TGTGCCAGTACCTTGGACAGGAACAATCAGCCCCAGCATTTT.

Sample share makes this clone medium-sized. The chain links TRBV24-1 to TRBJ1-1; D unclear. Germline lookup yields CDR1 KGHDR and CDR2 SFDVKD. V was pared by 6 bases and J by 1 base, with 23 bases between. The CDR3 contains 18 residues. The CDR3 nucleotides are TGTGCCACCAGTTCTTCCCCTTTGTTGAGACGGAGGAACACTGAAGCTTTCTTT. This sequence encodes CATSSSPLLRRRNTEAFF.

The gene calls are TRBV11-2 and TRBJ2-7; D call uncertain. The ends were cut back, 4 bases at V and 5 bases at J, with 21 bases in the middle. Germline assignment: CDR1 SGHAT and CDR2 FQNNGV. The CDR3 runs 16 residues. This chain's CDR3 is CASSYSVGPTVNEQYF. The CDR3 DNA sequence: TGTGCCAGCAGCTACTCCGTTGGACCTACTGTCAACGAGCAGTACTTC.

V gene TRBV28 combines with J gene TRBJ1-2, with unresolved D. The CDR3 spans 12 residues. Trimming removed 2 bases at V and 4 bases at J, with 5 bases between. CDR1 MDHEN and CDR2 SYDVKM come from the germline V gene. The CDR3 DNA reads as TGTGCCAGCAGTTTAGGGTTCTATGGCTACACCTTC. Encoded protein: CASSLGFYGYTF.

The chain uses TRBV6-5 and TRBJ1-4, with D perhaps TRBD1 (6 bases). CDR3 length: 15 residues. Between the trimmed V and J ends, which lost 2 bases and 7 bases, there was a span of 14 bases. Germline loops: CDR1 MNHEY, CDR2 SVGAGI. The CDR3 coding sequence is TGTGCCAGCAGTTACGCCGGGGGCGTCGGTGAAAAACTGTTTTTT. This encodes CASSYAGGVGEKLFF.

This clone occurred once. The chain employs TRBV9 and TRBJ2-1, with D uncertain. The CDR3 consists of 11 residues. In germline, CDR1 is SGDLS, CDR2 YYNGEE. V lost 0 bases, J lost 10 bases, and 5 bases lay in between. In DNA, the CDR3 is TGTGCCAGCAGCGTAGGAGGAGAGCAGTTCTTC. Protein: CASSVGGEQFF. The whole variable domain, filled in from reference TRBV9 and TRBJ2-1, reads DSGVTQTPKHLITATGQRVTLRCSPRSGDLSVYWYQQSLDQGLQFLIQYYNGEERAKGNILERFSAQQFPDLHSELNLSSLELGDSALYFCASSVGGEQFFGPGTRLTVL.

The rearrangement joins TRBV9 to TRBJ2-6; 10 bases fit TRBD1. The CDR3 has 18 amino acids. Germline lookup yields CDR1 SGDLS and CDR2 YYNGEE. V lost 3 bases and J lost 0; bases outside the gene matches: 6. This CDR3 reads CASSEKTGGGSGANVLTF. CDR3 DNA sequence: TGTGCCAGCAGCGAGAAGACAGGGGGCGGCTCTGGGGCCAACGTCCTGACTTTC.

The genes are TRBV7-6 and TRBJ2-1; no definite D call. The CDR3 loop spans 16 amino acids. V gave up 0 bases and J gave up 4 bases, with 13 bases separating them. In germline, CDR1 is SGHVS, CDR2 FNYEAQ. CDR3 loop: CASSLALSSQYNEQFF. The CDR3 nucleotides read TGTGCCAGCAGCTTAGCGCTGAGTAGTCAATACAATGAGCAGTTCTTC.

The chain carries TRBV4-2 and TRBJ2-3, with D perhaps being TRBD1 or TRBD2 (5 bases each). The V gene lost 2 bases and the J gene lost 4 bases, with 13 bases spanning the gap. CDR3 length equals 15 residues. Germline V gene lookup returns CDR1 LGHNA and CDR2 YNFKEQ. CDR3 bases: TGTGCCAGCAGCCAATTGCCTGGGACCTCAGATACGCAGTATTTT. This sequence encodes CASSQLPGTSDTQYF.

V and J are TRBV6-6 and TRBJ1-4, with 9 bases lining up with TRBD1. J was trimmed by 8 bases and V by 4 bases; bases with no gene match: 5. Germline loops: CDR1 MNHNY, CDR2 SVGAGI (reference sequence). The CDR3 consists of 14 residues. The CDR3 bases are TGTGCCAGCAGTTCGGGGACAGGGTTAGAAAAACTGTTTTTT. Residues: CASSSGTGLEKLFF.

This CDR3 reads CASSQESLRGYNEQFF. As DNA, the CDR3 is TGCGCCAGCAGCCAAGAAAGCTTGCGGGGTTACAATGAGCAGTTCTTC. The chain carries TRBV4-1 and TRBJ2-1; D possibly corresponds to TRBD2 (6 bases). This CDR3 is 16 amino acids long. Germline-derived CDR1 and CDR2 are MGHRA and YSYEKL. The V end was cut by 0 bases, the J end by 4 bases, with 13 bases between.

V is TRBV24-1 and J is TRBJ2-1; TRBD2 matches 7 bases. CDR3 length: 14 residues. V lost 3 bases to trimming and J lost 4 bases; unmatched junction nucleotides: 2. Germline values: CDR1 KGHDR, CDR2 SFDVKD. CDR3 sequence (DNA): TGTGCCACCAGTGATCGGGGGGAGTACAATGAGCAGTTCTTC. Protein: CATSDRGEYNEQFF.

The chain employs TRBV5-5 and TRBJ1-1, with 7 bases matching TRBD1. Trimming took 3 bases from V and 1 from J; bases not matched to a gene: 3. The germline gives CDR1 SGHKS, CDR2 YYEKEE (reference sequence). This CDR3 is built from 14 residues. The CDR3 nucleotides are TGTGCCAGCAGCTCCCGGACAGGGAACACTGAAGCTTTCTTT. This encodes CASSSRTGNTEAFF.

V is TRBV14 and J is TRBJ2-7, with 10 positions matching TRBD2. This CDR3 spans 15 amino acids. Per the germline V gene, CDR1 is SGHDN and CDR2 is FVKESK. V lost 2 bases to trimming and J lost 3 bases; unmatched junction nucleotides: 4. As DNA, the CDR3 is TGTGCCAGCAGCCAAAGGCTAGCGGGAGTCTACGAGCAGTACTTC. Residues: CASSQRLAGVYEQYF.